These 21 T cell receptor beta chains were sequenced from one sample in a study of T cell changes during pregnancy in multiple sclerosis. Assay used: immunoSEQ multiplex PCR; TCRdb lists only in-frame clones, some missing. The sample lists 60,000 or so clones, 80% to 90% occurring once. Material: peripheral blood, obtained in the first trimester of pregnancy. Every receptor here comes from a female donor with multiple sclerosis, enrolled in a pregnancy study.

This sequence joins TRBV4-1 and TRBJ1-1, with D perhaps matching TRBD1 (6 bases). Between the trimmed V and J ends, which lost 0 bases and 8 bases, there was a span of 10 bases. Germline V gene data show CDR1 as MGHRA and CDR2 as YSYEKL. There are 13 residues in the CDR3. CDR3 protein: CASSQDHRAEAFF. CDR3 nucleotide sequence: TGCGCCAGCAGCCAAGACCACAGGGCCGAAGCTTTCTTT.

As DNA, the CDR3 is TGTGCCAGTAGTTGGGGCCCAACGGGAGCTTTCTTT. It specifies CASSWGPTGAFF. The chain links TRBV19 to TRBJ1-1, with a possible D match to TRBD1 (5 bases). Per germline, CDR1 LNHDA and CDR2 SQIVND (reference sequence). V lost 5 bases and J lost 10, with 14 bases in between. The CDR3 covers 12 residues.

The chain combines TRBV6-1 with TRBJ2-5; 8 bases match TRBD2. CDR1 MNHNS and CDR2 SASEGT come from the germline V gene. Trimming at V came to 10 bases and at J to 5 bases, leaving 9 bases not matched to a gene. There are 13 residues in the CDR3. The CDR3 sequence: CATSGGGVETQYF. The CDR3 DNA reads TGTGCCACTTCGGGGGGGGGCGTGGAGACCCAGTACTTC.

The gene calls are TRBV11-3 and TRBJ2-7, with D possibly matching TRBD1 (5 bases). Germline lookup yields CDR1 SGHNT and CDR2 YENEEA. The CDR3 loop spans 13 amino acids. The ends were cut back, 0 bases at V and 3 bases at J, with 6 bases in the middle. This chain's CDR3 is CASSLDRDYEQYF. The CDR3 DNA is TGTGCCAGCAGCTTAGACAGGGACTACGAGCAGTACTTC.

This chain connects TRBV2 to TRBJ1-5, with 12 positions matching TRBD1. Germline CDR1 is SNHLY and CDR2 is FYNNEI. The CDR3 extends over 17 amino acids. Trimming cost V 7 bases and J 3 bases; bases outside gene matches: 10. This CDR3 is CASNTAGTGGNNQPQHF. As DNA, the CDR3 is TGTGCCAGCAACACCGCCGGGACAGGGGGCAACAATCAGCCCCAGCATTTT.

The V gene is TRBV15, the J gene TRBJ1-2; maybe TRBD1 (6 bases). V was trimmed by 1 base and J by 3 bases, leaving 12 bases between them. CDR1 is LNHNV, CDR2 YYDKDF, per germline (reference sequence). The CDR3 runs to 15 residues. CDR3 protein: CATSRGPDSYYGYTF. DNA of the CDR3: TGTGCCACCAGCAGAGGACCGGACAGCTACTATGGCTACACCTTC.

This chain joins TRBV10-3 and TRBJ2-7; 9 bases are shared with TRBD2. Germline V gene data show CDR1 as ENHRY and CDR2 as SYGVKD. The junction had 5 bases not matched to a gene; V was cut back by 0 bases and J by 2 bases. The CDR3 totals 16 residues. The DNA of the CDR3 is TGTGCCATCAGTGAGTCGGTCGCGGGAGGGACCTACGAGCAGTACTTC. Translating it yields CAISESVAGGTYEQYF.

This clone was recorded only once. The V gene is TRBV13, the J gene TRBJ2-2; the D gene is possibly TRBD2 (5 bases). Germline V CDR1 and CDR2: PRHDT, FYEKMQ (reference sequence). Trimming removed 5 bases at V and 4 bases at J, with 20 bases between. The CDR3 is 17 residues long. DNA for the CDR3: TGTGCCAGCAGCAAGAGGACGGGGAGCTGGGGCACCGGGGAGCTGTTTTTT. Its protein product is CASSKRTGSWGTGELFF.

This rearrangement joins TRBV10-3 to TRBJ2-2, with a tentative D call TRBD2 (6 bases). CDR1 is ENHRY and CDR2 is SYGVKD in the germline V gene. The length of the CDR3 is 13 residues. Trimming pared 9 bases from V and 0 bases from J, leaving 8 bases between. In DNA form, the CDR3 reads TGTGCCATGGCTAGCGCGAACACCGGGGAGCTGTTTTTT. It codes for CAMASANTGELFF.

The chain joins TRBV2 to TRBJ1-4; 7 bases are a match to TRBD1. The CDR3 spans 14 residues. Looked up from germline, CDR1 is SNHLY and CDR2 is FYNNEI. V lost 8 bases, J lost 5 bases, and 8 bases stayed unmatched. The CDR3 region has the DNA TGTGCCAGCCTTCCGGACAGGACAAATGAAAAACTGTTTTTT. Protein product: CASLPDRTNEKLFF.

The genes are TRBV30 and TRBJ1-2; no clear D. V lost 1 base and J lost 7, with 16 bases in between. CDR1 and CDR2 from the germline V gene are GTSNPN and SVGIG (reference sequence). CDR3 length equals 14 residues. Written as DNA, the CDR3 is TGTGCCTGGAGTGGCCACAGCGCGCGGGGTGGCTACACCTTC. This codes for CAWSGHSARGGYTF.

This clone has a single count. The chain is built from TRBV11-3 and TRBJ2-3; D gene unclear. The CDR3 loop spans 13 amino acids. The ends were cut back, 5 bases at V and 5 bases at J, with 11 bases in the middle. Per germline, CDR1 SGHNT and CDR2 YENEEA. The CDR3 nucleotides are TGTGCCAGCAGCCACCTGTCGGGAGATACGCAGTATTTT. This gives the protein CASSHLSGDTQYF.

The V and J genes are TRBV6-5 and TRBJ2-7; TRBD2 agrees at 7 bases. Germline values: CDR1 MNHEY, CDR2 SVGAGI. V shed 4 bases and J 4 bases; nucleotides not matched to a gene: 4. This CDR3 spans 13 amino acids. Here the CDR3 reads CASSSGRAYEQYF. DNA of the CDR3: TGTGCCAGCAGTTCGGGGAGGGCTTACGAGCAGTACTTC.

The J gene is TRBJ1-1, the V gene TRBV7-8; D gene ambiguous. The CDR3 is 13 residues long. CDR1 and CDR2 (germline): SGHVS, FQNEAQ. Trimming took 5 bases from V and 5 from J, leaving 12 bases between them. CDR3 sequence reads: CASSPSTRTEAFF. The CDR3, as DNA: TGTGCCAGCAGCCCTTCGACGAGGACTGAAGCTTTCTTT.

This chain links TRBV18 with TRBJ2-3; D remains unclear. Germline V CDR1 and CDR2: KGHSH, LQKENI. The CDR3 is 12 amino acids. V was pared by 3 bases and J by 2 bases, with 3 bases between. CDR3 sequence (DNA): TGTGCCAGCTCACCCTCCACAGATACGCAGTATTTT. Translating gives CASSPSTDTQYF.

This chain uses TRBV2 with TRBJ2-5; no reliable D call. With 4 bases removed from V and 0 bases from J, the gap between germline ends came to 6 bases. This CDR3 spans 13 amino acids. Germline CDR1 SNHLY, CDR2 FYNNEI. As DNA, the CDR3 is TGTGCCAGCAGTGTTCAGAACCAAGAGACCCAGTACTTC. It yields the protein CASSVQNQETQYF. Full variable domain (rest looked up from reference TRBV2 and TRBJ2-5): EPEVTQTPSHQVTQMGQEVILRCVPISNHLYFYWYRQILGQKVEFLVSFYNNEISEKSEIFDDQFSVERPDGSNFTLKIRSTKLEDSAMYFCASSVQNQETQYFGPGTRLLVL.

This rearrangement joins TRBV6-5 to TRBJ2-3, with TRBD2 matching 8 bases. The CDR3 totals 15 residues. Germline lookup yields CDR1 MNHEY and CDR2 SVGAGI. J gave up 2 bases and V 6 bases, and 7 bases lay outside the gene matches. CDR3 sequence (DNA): TGTGCCAGCAGGCACCTGCGGGGGGACACAGATACGCAGTATTTT. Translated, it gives CASRHLRGDTDTQYF.

In nucleotides, the CDR3 is TGTGCCTGGAGTGTAACCGGCGAGCAGTACTTC. It specifies CAWSVTGEQYF. The chain has TRBV30 and TRBJ2-7, with D unclear. Germline V gives CDR1 GTSNPN, CDR2 SVGIG (reference sequence). The CDR3 runs 11 residues. V gave up 0 bases and J gave up 6 bases, with 6 bases separating them. Full variable domain (rest looked up from reference TRBV30 and TRBJ2-7): SQTIHQWPATLVQPVGSPLSLECTVEGTSNPNLYWYRQAAGRGLQLLFYSVGIGQISSEVPQNLSASRPQDRQFILSSKKLLLSDSGFYLCAWSVTGEQYFGPGTRLTVT.

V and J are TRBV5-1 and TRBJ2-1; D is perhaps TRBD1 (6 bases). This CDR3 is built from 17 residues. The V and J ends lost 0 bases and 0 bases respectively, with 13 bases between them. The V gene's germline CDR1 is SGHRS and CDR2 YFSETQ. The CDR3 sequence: CASSLVGGAASYNEQFF. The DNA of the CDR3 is TGCGCCAGCAGCTTGGTTGGGGGCGCAGCCTCCTACAATGAGCAGTTCTTC.

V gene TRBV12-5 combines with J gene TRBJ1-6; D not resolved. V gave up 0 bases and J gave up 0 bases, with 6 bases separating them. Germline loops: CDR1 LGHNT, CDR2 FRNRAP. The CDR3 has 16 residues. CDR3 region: CASGLVGRSYNSPLHF. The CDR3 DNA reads TGTGCTAGTGGTTTGGTTGGCCGCTCCTATAATTCACCCCTCCACTTT.

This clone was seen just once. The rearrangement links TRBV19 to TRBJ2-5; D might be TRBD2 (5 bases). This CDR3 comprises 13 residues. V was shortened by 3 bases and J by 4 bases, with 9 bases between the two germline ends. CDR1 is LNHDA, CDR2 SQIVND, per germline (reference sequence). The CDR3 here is CASSIYAGETQYF. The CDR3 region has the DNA TGTGCCAGTAGTATTTACGCGGGAGAGACCCAGTACTTC. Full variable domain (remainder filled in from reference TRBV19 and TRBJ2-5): DGGITQSPKYLFRKEGQNVTLSCEQNLNHDAMYWYRQDPGQGLRLIYYSQIVNDFQKGDIAEGYSVSREKKESFPLTVTSAQKNPTAFYLCASSIYAGETQYFGPGTRLLVL.